Listed below are T cell receptor beta chains from one sample, sequenced in a study of blood T cell repertoires in COVID-19. The repertoire was sequenced with immunoSEQ multiplex PCR; TCRdb's copy has only in-frame clones and lacks some. The data show more than 85,000 clones, about 72% seen once. The material sequenced was peripheral blood. The receptors originated from a woman in her sixties or seventies with acute or convalescent COVID-19. Each CDR3 is given with its conserved first and last residue. For some rows the clone size is stated as once, few or many, or as a class when expanded; others skip it.

size: .
length: 13
V: TRBV12-5
CDR3: CASGLTREFGQFF

size: few
length: 15
V: TRBV5-5
CDR3: CASSLGQGAREKLFF

size: few
length: 14
V: TRBV5-1
CDR3: CASSLVGSTDTQYF

size: .
length: 17
V: TRBV20-1
CDR3: CSASEGLAGVYTDTQYF

size: .
length: 12
V: TRBV12-3/TRBV12-4
CDR3: CASSDRFTEAFF

size: .
length: 16
V: TRBV9
CDR3: CASSVATAGPTDTQYF

size: .
length: 14
V: TRBV11-2
CDR3: CASSRPGGDEKLFF

size: .
length: 17
V: TRBV5-1
CDR3: CASSFRPTGEANYGYTF

size: .
length: 17
V: TRBV4-3
CDR3: CASSQDLRGSLANVLTF

size: few
length: 13
V: TRBV12-3/TRBV12-4
CDR3: CASSLDVLTRPFF

size: .
length: 14
V: TRBV30
CDR3: CAWSVQSFGSGYTF

size: few
length: 14
V: TRBV2
CDR3: CASSEQDTGYGYTF

size: few
length: 17
V: TRBV28
CDR3: CASSSNDRPRSGNTIYF

size: .
length: 18
V: TRBV19
CDR3: CASSIDGAGGNSNQPQHF

size: .
length: 12
V: TRBV6-5
CDR3: CASSQGGYTIYF

size: .
length: 17
V: TRBV15
CDR3: CATSRRRPGLASGELFF

size: .
length: 15
V: TRBV27
CDR3: CASSPGGGLPYEQYF

size: .
length: 13
V: TRBV5-1
CDR3: CASSRQGNTEAFF

size: .
length: 15
V: TRBV19
CDR3: CASIRQGMWITEAFF

size: .
length: 14
V: TRBV10-3
CDR3: CAIGPGVTGNTIYF

size: once
length: 15
V: TRBV18
CDR3: CASSRGGSSYNEQFF

size: .
length: 14
V: TRBV7-3
CDR3: CASSPRGERETQYF

size: .
length: 17
V: TRBV18
CDR3: CASSPRPGQGNTGELFF

size: few
length: 15
V: TRBV10-3
CDR3: CAIRGTGVLNTEAFF

size: .
length: 15
V: TRBV5-3
CDR3: CARSIGSNLNTEAFF

size: .
length: 16
V: TRBV6-5
CDR3: CASSYGQGAAKNIQYF

size: few
length: 13
V: TRBV3-1/TRBV3-2
CDR3: CASSQGARNEQYF

size: .
length: 16
V: TRBV11-2
CDR3: CASSPSMTRSREKLFF

size: once
length: 14
V: TRBV19
CDR3: CASVIQGRNQPQHF

size: .
length: 14
V: TRBV28
CDR3: CASGRRIGGQPQHF

size: .
length: 14
V: TRBV7-2
CDR3: CASSPRGGPYEQYF

size: .
length: 15
V: TRBV7-2
CDR3: CASSSTGGRNQPQHF

size: .
length: 14
V: TRBV19
CDR3: CASRTTAFTDTQYF

size: .
length: 15
V: TRBV4-2
CDR3: CASSHLPGGPETQYF

size: .
length: 13
V: TRBV18
CDR3: CASRRDSSYEQYF

size: .
length: 14
V: TRBV19
CDR3: CASTEGQQNSPLHF

size: few
length: 14
V: TRBV5-4
CDR3: CASASGGGDYGYTF

size: once
length: 14
V: TRBV18
CDR3: CASSPGTDNQPQHF

size: .
length: 16
V: TRBV5-1
CDR3: CASSRGQGVGTDTQYF

size: .
length: 15
V: TRBV28
CDR3: CASSQGGFRGYGYTF

size: .
length: 15
V: TRBV15
CDR3: CATSRDRDRYYGYTF

size: .
length: 13
V: TRBV10-3
CDR3: CATSGGPVTEAFF

size: few
length: 11
V: TRBV10-3
CDR3: CAISANSELFF

size: .
length: 18
V: TRBV5-4
CDR3: CASSLVRGTYPNTGELFF

size: .
length: 14
V: TRBV5-4
CDR3: CASSSGQAQETQYF

size: .
length: 14
V: TRBV3-1/TRBV3-2
CDR3: CASSQSTRREALHF

size: .
length: 13
V: TRBV5-1
CDR3: CASSLGPYNEQFF

size: .
length: 14
V: TRBV5-1
CDR3: CASSLGGHPYEQYF

size: few
length: 15
V: TRBV6-5
CDR3: CASSYFRGGNTEAFF

size: .
length: 11
V: TRBV12-3/TRBV12-4
CDR3: CASSLGTGSAF

size: .
length: 13
V: TRBV12-3/TRBV12-4
CDR3: CASSVSQGTEAFF

size: .
length: 12
V: TRBV28
CDR3: CASSFLGVSYTF

size: .
length: 13
V: TRBV7-9
CDR3: CASSPTGQETQYF

size: .
length: 13
V: TRBV10-3
CDR3: CAITQGTNSPLHF

size: .
length: 15
V: TRBV19
CDR3: CASSTGPGQAGGYTF